What follows is one TCR beta chain and its context. What it binds is not known. 5' RACE with UMI labels generated the TRB cDNA libraries. From the 5' RACE reads, TCRdb lists one entry per CDR3 protein and no DNA. The sample data list some 60,000 distinct CDR3 sequences. The naive CD8+ gate required CD45RO-CCR7+CD27+CD95- phenotype. These data originate in a study of CXCR3-negative and CXCR3-positive naive CD8 T cells. Study results and caveats: Diversity proved comparably high across both naive subsets and much lower in memory CD8+ cells. Hydrophobicity was higher for TRB CDR3s found in CXCR3-positive naive cells than in CXCR3-negative naive cells. PBMCs showed partially decreased CXCR3 expression after cryopreservation, and most assays used fresh PBMCs.

Source material: naive CXCR3+ CD8+ T cells from blood. The subset is: CD45RO-CCR7+CD27+CD95- naive CD8+ T cells expressing CXCR3 (TNR3+). The receptor's source is a human donor in good health. Some clones in this sample may be carry-over from other donors' samples.

Here the CDR3 reads CASSLGEVWTEAFF. This chain links TRBV7-9 with TRBJ1-1. The CDR3 length is 14 residues. Germline V gene data show CDR1 as SEHNR and CDR2 as FQNEAQ (reference sequence).